This entry lists 7 T cell receptor beta chains sequenced from one sample in a study of blood T cells in healthy people across ages (dated by TCRdb to between 2014 and 2017). Library method: 5' RACE. The reads were generated on an Illumina HiSeq 2500. A second PCR of about 6 to 12 cycles was run with a J-beta primer mix and a sample-barcoded 5' primer. Using fastp at Q25 and MiXCR, TCRdb reprocessed the public reads and kept productive beta chains. Records with the same CDR3 protein are collapsed into one entry carrying the most frequent genes and DNA. A total of about 1.6 million distinct CDR3 sequences appear in this sample, around 36% of them only once. The ten biggest clones cover approximately 10% of the sample. Input material: blood. The receptors were sampled from a woman aged 25 to 39 in good health.

As DNA, the CDR3 is TGTGCCAGCAGTAGGGACCCCACGGCGTTCTTC. Translating it yields CASSRDPTAFF. J is TRBJ2-1 and V is TRBV2; D is perhaps TRBD1 or TRBD2 (5 bases each). This CDR3 is built from 11 residues. Between the trimmed V and J ends, which lost 5 bases and 15 bases, there was a span of 14 bases. CDR1 and CDR2 (germline): SNHLY, FYNNEI.

J is TRBJ1-1 and V is TRBV3-1; 9 nucleotides agree with TRBD1. The CDR3 covers 15 residues. With V trimmed by 5 bases and J by 5 bases, 9 bases remained unmatched. Looked up from germline, CDR1 is LGHDT and CDR2 is YNNKEL (reference sequence). The CDR3 DNA sequence: TGTGCCAGCAGCGACTGGGGACAGGGAGGAACTGAAGCTTTCTTT. Amino acid sequence: CASSDWGQGGTEAFF.

The chain joins TRBV18 to TRBJ2-1; no clear D. The CDR3 has 13 residues. Per the germline V gene, CDR1 is KGHSH and CDR2 is LQKENI. V was clipped by 3 bases and J by 6 bases, with 9 bases between them. CDR3 in amino acids: CASSPDMCNEQFF. As DNA, the CDR3 is TGTGCCAGCTCACCCGACATGTGCAATGAGCAGTTCTTC.

This clonotype has a handful of counts. The chain couples TRBV7-6 to TRBJ2-5; D is unclear. Trimming cost V 2 bases and J 5 bases, with 15 bases left between them. The germline CDR1 and CDR2 sequences are SGHVS and FNYEAQ. The CDR3 covers 15 residues. The CDR3 region has the DNA TGTGCCAGCAGCTTACGGTATTTTGACGGCGAGACCCAGTACTTC. Residues: CASSLRYFDGETQYF.

On this clonotype: A much bigger clone sits one base away, suggesting this may be a read error. The V gene is TRBV29-1, the J gene TRBJ1-2, with a possible D match to TRBD1 (5 bases). Germline V CDR1 and CDR2: SQVTM, ANQGSEA. The CDR3 spans 11 residues. V was clipped by 7 bases and J by 3 bases, with 9 bases between them. Here the CDR3 reads CSAGRDYGYTF. CDR3 coding DNA: TGCAGCGCGGGACGGGACTATGGCTACACCTTC.

The chain employs TRBV4-1 and TRBJ2-7; TRBD1 matches 11 bases. Trimming removed 6 bases from V and 4 bases from J; junction bases left unmatched: 11. This CDR3 is 16 amino acids long. Germline V gene lookup returns CDR1 MGHRA and CDR2 YSYEKL. The CDR3 nucleotides read TGCGCCAGCAGAAGGTGGGGGACAGGGGGTTTTTACGAGCAGTACTTC. This gives the protein CASRRWGTGGFYEQYF.

The rearrangement links TRBV4-2 to TRBJ2-7, with 9 positions matching TRBD1. Germline V gene lookup returns CDR1 LGHNA and CDR2 YNFKEQ. J gave up 3 bases and V 0 bases, and 9 bases lay outside the gene matches. CDR3 length equals 17 residues. CDR3 sequence: CASSQDIGTGLYYEQYF. The CDR3 nucleotides read TGTGCCAGCAGCCAAGATATTGGGACAGGGTTATACTACGAGCAGTACTTC.